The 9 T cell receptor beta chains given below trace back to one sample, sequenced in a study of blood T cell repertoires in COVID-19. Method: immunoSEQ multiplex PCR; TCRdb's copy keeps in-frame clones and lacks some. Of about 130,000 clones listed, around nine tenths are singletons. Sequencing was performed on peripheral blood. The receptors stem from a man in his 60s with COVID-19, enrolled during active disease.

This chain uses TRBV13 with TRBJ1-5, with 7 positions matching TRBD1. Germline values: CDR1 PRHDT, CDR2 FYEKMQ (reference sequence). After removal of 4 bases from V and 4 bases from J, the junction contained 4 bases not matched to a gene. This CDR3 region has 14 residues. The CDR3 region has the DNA TGTGCCAGCAGCTCGGGACAGCAGAATCAGCCCCAGCATTTT. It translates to CASSSGQQNQPQHF.

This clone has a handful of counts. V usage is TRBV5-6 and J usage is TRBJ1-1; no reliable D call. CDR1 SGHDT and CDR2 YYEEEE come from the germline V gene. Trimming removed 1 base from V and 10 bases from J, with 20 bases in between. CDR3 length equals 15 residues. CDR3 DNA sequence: TGTGCCAGCAGCTTGTCTCAGGTTCGAAGATTAAGAGCTTTCTTT. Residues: CASSLSQVRRLRAFF.

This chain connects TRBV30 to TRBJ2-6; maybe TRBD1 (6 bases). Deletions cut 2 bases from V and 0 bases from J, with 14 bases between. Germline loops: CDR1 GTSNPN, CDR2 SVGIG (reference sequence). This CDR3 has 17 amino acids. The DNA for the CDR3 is TGTGCCTGGAGTACAGGGTCAGACAGCTCTGGGGCCAACGTCCTGACTTTC. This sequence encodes CAWSTGSDSSGANVLTF.

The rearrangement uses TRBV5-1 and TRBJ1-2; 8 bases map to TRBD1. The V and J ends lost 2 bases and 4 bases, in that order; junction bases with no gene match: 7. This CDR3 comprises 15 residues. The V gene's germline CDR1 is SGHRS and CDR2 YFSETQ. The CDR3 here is CASSFQGALGYGYTF. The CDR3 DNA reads TGCGCCAGCAGCTTCCAGGGGGCGCTGGGCTATGGCTACACCTTC. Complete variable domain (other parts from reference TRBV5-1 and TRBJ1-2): KAGVTQTPRYLIKTRGQQVTLSCSPISGHRSVSWYQQTPGQGLQFLFEYFSETQRNKGNFPGRFSGRQFSNSRSEMNVSTLELGDSALYLCASSFQGALGYGYTFGSGTRLTVV.

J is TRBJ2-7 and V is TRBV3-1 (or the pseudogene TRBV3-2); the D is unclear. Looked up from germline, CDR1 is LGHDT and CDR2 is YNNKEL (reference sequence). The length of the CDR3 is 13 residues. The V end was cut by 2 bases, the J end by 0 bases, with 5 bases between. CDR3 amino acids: CASSQSISYEQYF. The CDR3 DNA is TGTGCCAGCAGCCAATCAATCTCCTACGAGCAGTACTTC.

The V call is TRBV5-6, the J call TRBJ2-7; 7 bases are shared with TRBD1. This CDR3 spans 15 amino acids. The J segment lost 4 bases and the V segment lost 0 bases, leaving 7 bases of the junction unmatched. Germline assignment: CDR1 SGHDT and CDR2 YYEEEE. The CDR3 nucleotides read TGTGCCAGCAGCTTGGGCGTAGGGGGCTGGTACGAGCAGTACTTC. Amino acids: CASSLGVGGWYEQYF. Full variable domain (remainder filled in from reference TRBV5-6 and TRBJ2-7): DAGVTQSPTHLIKTRGQQVTLRCSPKSGHDTVSWYQQALGQGPQFIFQYYEEEERQRGNFPDRFSGHQFPNYSSELNVNALLLGDSALYLCASSLGVGGWYEQYFGPGTRLTVT.

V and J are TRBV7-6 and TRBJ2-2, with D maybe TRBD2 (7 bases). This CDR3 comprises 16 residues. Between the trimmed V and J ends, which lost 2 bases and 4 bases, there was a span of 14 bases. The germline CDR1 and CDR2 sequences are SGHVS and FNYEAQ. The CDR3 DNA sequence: TGTGCCAGCAGCTTAATGGGGGGGGGCCGCACCGGGGAGCTGTTTTTT. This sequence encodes CASSLMGGGRTGELFF.

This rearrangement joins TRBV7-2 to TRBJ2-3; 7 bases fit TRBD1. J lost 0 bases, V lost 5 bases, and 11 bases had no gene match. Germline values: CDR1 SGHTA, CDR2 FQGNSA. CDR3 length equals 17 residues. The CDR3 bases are TGTGCCAGCAGCCCCCAAGGGGGCGCCTTAAGCACAGATACGCAGTATTTT. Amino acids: CASSPQGGALSTDTQYF.

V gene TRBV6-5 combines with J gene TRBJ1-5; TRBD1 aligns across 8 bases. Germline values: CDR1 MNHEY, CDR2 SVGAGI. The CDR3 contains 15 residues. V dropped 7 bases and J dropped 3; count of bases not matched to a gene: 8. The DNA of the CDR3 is TGTGCCAGCAAGGTGACAGGGGACCCCAATCAGCCCCAGCATTTT. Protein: CASKVTGDPNQPQHF.